Included here is one T cell receptor (beta chain) sequence, with context. The V and J ends lost 1 base and 2 bases respectively, with 10 bases between them. In germline, CDR1 is WNHNN, CDR2 SYGVQD (reference sequence). CDR3 length: 15 residues. The data were taken from a study of cytomegalovirus exposure and HLA in healthy donors. About the study: For the roughly 400 genotyped donors, 80% to 90% fell within the Caucasian-associated ancestry cluster.

Vbeta (60) and Jbeta (13) primers were used in the PCR. Some clones are missing from TCRdb's copy, which holds only in-frame ones; the method was immunoSEQ multiplex PCR. With more than 200,000 clones in the sample, the ten largest clones hold around 0.95%. The receptor's source is a woman aged 25 to 39 in good health and CMV-seropositive. The material sequenced was PBMCs. The chain uses TRBV10-1 and TRBJ2-3; weak D call: TRBD2 (6 bases). The CDR3 bases are TGCGCCAGCAGTGAGTTAGCGGAGAACACAGATACGCAGTATTTT. Protein sequence: CASSELAENTDTQYF.